This TCR beta chain is from a study of blood T cells in healthy people across ages. The CDR3 runs to 14 residues. Germline loops: CDR1 MNHEY, CDR2 SMNVEV (reference sequence). V was trimmed by 3 bases and J by 3 bases, leaving 9 bases between them. A second PCR of 7 to 11 cycles used a sample-barcoded 5' primer and a J-beta primer mix. TCRdb recomputed calls from the 5' RACE reads with MiXCR, one row per CDR3 protein. This sample has approximately 800,000 distinct CDR3 sequences; 45% to 70% occur once, and the top ten carry roughly 24%. The gene calls are TRBV27 and TRBJ1-5; D may be TRBD1 (5 bases). The sequence was obtained from a man aged 40-55 years in good health. The material sequenced was blood. The CDR3 here is CASSFTGNNQPQHF. CDR3 DNA: TGTGCCAGCAGTTTCACAGGTAACAATCAGCCCCAGCATTTT.